Listed below are T cell receptor beta chains from one sample, sequenced in a study of CD8 T cells in Susac syndrome. MiXCR, run by TCRdb on the immunoSEQ multiplex PCR reads, gives a single entry per CDR3 protein. The table records about 210,000 distinct CDR3 sequences, approximately 95% of them present only once. The specimen sequenced was CD4+ T cells from PBMCs. These receptor sequences come from a human donor with multiple sclerosis. CDR3s include the opening cysteine and the closing phenylalanine or tryptophan. D genes are given only for firm matches. Size tells how often a clone was seen (once, few, many) or the class of an expanded clone, and some rows leave it out.

V gene	J gene	clone size	D gene	CDR3 DNA	CDR3 protein
TRBV20-1	TRBJ2-7	NA	TRBD2	TGCAGTGCTAGAGCGGGAGGACTCGAGCAGTACTTC	CSARAGGLEQYF
TRBV20-1	TRBJ2-7	NA	TRBD2	TGCAGTGCTAGAGGAGCGGGAGCGACCTACGAGCAGTACTTC	CSARGAGATYEQYF
TRBV29-1	TRBJ2-5	NA	TRBD2	TGCAGCGTGAGGGCGGGAGGGCTAGAGACCCAGTACTTC	CSVRAGGLETQYF
TRBV20-1	TRBJ2-1	NA	NA	TGCAGTGCTAGAGACCATATTAGGGACACCTACAATGAGCAGTTCTTC	CSARDHIRDTYNEQFF
TRBV7-3	TRBJ2-3	NA	NA	TGTGCCAGCAGCTTAAAAAGCCCCACCACAGATACGCAGTATTTT	CASSLKSPTTDTQYF
TRBV3-1	TRBJ2-5	NA	NA	TGTGCCAGCAGCGCCTTGCGGAGCCAGTACTTC	CASSALRSQYF
TRBV29-1	TRBJ2-1	NA	NA	TGCAGCGCCCTACAGGGTATCTATGAGCAGTTCTTC	CSALQGIYEQFF
TRBV20-1	TRBJ1-5	NA	TRBD1	TGCAGTGCTAGAGATCCCCCGGGACAGGGGCGTCAGCCCCAGCATTTT	CSARDPPGQGRQPQHF
TRBV5-4	TRBJ2-1	NA	TRBD2	TGTGCCAGCAGCTTGGCCAGGAGCGGGAGGGCCATTGAGCAGTTCTTC	CASSLARSGRAIEQFF
TRBV6-5	TRBJ1-1	NA	TRBD1	TGTGCCAGCAGTTATACCAGGGGGCGGGATCTGAACACTGAAGCTTTCTTT	CASSYTRGRDLNTEAFF
TRBV3-1	TRBJ2-4	NA	NA	TGTGCCAGCAGCCAAGACATCAGGCCAAACATTCAGTACTTC	CASSQDIRPNIQYF
TRBV20-1	TRBJ1-2	NA	NA	TGCAGTGCAAGAGCTAGAGGAAAGGGATCATACTATGGCTACACCTTC	CSARARGKGSYYGYTF
TRBV6-5	TRBJ2-5	NA	NA	TGTGCCAGCAGTTACTCGACCAGTTCCGAGACCCAGTACTTC	CASSYSTSSETQYF
TRBV7-9	TRBJ1-3	NA	TRBD1	TGTGCCAGCAGCAAAACAGGGGGCTCTGGAAACACCATATATTTT	CASSKTGGSGNTIYF
TRBV11-2	TRBJ2-5	NA	NA	TGTGCCAGCAGCTTAGTTAGCAGCCAAGAGACCCAGTACTTC	CASSLVSSQETQYF
TRBV5-4	TRBJ2-7	NA	TRBD1	TGTGCCAGCAGCTTGTGGGGCAGGGGGTCCTACGAGCAGTACTTC	CASSLWGRGSYEQYF
TRBV11-2	TRBJ2-1	NA	NA	TGTGCCAGCAGCGGGACAACCTACAATGAGCAGTTCTTC	CASSGTTYNEQFF
TRBV20-1	TRBJ1-2	NA	NA	TGCAGTGCTAGATCGGGGGCCCTTAACTATGGCTACACCTTC	CSARSGALNYGYTF
TRBV3-1	TRBJ2-3	NA	NA	TGTGCCAGCAGCCAAGATTTGGGCAGCACAGATACGCAGTATTTT	CASSQDLGSTDTQYF
TRBV28	TRBJ2-7	NA	NA	TGTGCCAGCAGTGTGACGGGTCTCTCCTACGAGCAGTACTTC	CASSVTGLSYEQYF
TRBV3-1	TRBJ2-7	NA	NA	TGTGCCAGCAGCCAAAGGACATCCCAGCAGTACTTC	CASSQRTSQQYF
TRBV9	TRBJ2-5	NA	NA	TGTGCCAGCAGCGTAGGGGGACTTCCAGCCCGGGAGACCCAGTACTTC	CASSVGGLPARETQYF
TRBV27	TRBJ2-7	NA	TRBD1	TGTGCCAGCAGTTTGGCCGGGACAGGGAACTACGAGCAGTACTTC	CASSLAGTGNYEQYF
TRBV3-1	TRBJ2-1	NA	NA	TGTGCCAGCAGCCAAGGTCGTGGGGCTAGTGAGCAGTTCTTC	CASSQGRGASEQFF
TRBV10-3	TRBJ2-1	NA	NA	TGTGCCATCAGTTCCGGACTTCAGCGTGCAAACAATGAGCAGTTCTTC	CAISSGLQRANNEQFF
TRBV7-9	TRBJ2-1	NA	NA	TGTGCCAGCAGCCCGGACAGCGGGCGACGTGAGCAGTTCTTC	CASSPDSGRREQFF
TRBV9	TRBJ2-7	NA	NA	TGTGCCAGCAGCGTAAGGGCAGATCCCTACTACGAGCAGTACTTC	CASSVRADPYYEQYF
TRBV9	TRBJ2-2	NA	NA	TGTGCCAGCAGCGTAGACCCAGAGCGGGCCGGGGAGCTGTTTTTT	CASSVDPERAGELFF
TRBV20-1	TRBJ2-2	NA	TRBD2	TGCAGTGCCATCAGCGGGAGGGCCGGCGGGGAGCTGTTTTTT	CSAISGRAGGELFF
TRBV7-9	TRBJ1-2	NA	NA	TGTGCCAGCAGCTTAGGATCCGTTGTGGGAGTGTACACCTTC	CASSLGSVVGVYTF
TRBV29-1	TRBJ1-1	NA	TRBD1	TGCAGCGTTGCTGGGACAGGGGGTAGGTACACTGAAGCTTTCTTT	CSVAGTGGRYTEAFF
TRBV7-2	TRBJ2-5	NA	NA	TGTGCCAGCAGCGGAAAGGGAAGCCAAGAGACCCAGTACTTC	CASSGKGSQETQYF
TRBV4-1	TRBJ2-7	NA	NA	TGCGCCAGCAGCCAAGATATCCCCGGCCCAGGGGGGTCCTACGAGCAGTACTTC	CASSQDIPGPGGSYEQYF
TRBV10-3	TRBJ2-1	NA	NA	TGTGCCATCAGTGAGTCAGAGAATGAGCAGTTCTTC	CAISESENEQFF
TRBV24-1	TRBJ2-1	NA	NA	TGTGCCACCAGTGACCCAGCGGGCCCGAGTGGAGAGCAGTTCTTC	CATSDPAGPSGEQFF
TRBV28	TRBJ2-6	NA	NA	TGTGCCAGCAGCCAGGGACGGGCCTCTGGGGCCAACGTCCTGACTTTC	CASSQGRASGANVLTF
TRBV11-2	TRBJ2-7	NA	NA	TGTGCCAGCAGCACTACGTCCGGGGGAGGATACGAGCAGTACTTC	CASSTTSGGGYEQYF
TRBV9	TRBJ2-1	once	TRBD2	TGTGCCAGCAGCTCTCGCCCAGGACTAGCGGGATTTACTGAGCAGTTCTTC	CASSSRPGLAGFTEQFF
TRBV12-3/TRBV12-4	TRBJ2-2	NA	NA	TGTGCCAGCAGTCCACGGACCAGACTCACCGGGGAGCTGTTTTTT	CASSPRTRLTGELFF
TRBV2	TRBJ2-7	NA	TRBD2	TGTGCCAGCAGTGTGACACTAGCGGGGGGGCACGAGCAGTACTTC	CASSVTLAGGHEQYF
TRBV6-5	TRBJ2-5	once	NA	TGTGCCAGCAGTTACCTCGCGACCCGGGAGACCCAGTACTTC	CASSYLATRETQYF
TRBV27	TRBJ2-1	NA	NA	TGTGCCAGCAGTTTCCTGCCTCTTAGGGAGCGCAATGAGCAGTTCTTC	CASSFLPLRERNEQFF
TRBV30	TRBJ2-1	NA	TRBD1	TGTGCCGCAACCGGGACAGGGGGGTGGAGCAATGAGCAGTTCTTC	CAATGTGGWSNEQFF
TRBV2	TRBJ2-4	NA	NA	TGTGCCAGCAGTGAAGGGGGGACCATGAACATTCAGTACTTC	CASSEGGTMNIQYF
TRBV3-1	TRBJ2-7	NA	NA	TGTGCCAGCAGCCAAGGTGGCAGGGGCTACTCCTACGAGCAGTACTTC	CASSQGGRGYSYEQYF
TRBV4-2	TRBJ2-3	NA	NA	TGTGCCAGCGCCTCCCCCGATAGGGAAGATACGCAGTATTTT	CASASPDREDTQYF
TRBV6-5	TRBJ2-2	NA	TRBD1	TGTGCCAGCAGTTACCCCGGTACAGGGGGTACCGGGGAGCTGTTTTTT	CASSYPGTGGTGELFF
TRBV4-1	TRBJ2-1	NA	TRBD2	TGCGCCAGCAGCCAAGACAAGCTTTTTCTTAGCGGGAGTTTGTACAATGAGCAGTTCTTC	CASSQDKLFLSGSLYNEQFF
TRBV20-1	TRBJ2-7	NA	TRBD1	TGCAGTGCTCAAAAGGGGGCAGGGAATTCCTACGAGCAGTACTTC	CSAQKGAGNSYEQYF
TRBV28	TRBJ2-7	once	NA	TGTGCCAGCAGTCCATTTCACGAGCAGTACTTC	CASSPFHEQYF
TRBV29-1	TRBJ2-6	NA	NA	TGCAGCGTTGTAGCGGGGGCCAACGTCCTGACTTTC	CSVVAGANVLTF
TRBV3-1	TRBJ1-2	NA	NA	TGTGCCAGCAGCCAAGGGGGTCACTATGGCTACACCTTC	CASSQGGHYGYTF
TRBV6-4	TRBJ2-1	NA	TRBD2	TGTGCCAGCAGTGTGTTGGCTAGCGGGAGGGCCAGTGAGCAGTTCTTC	CASSVLASGRASEQFF
TRBV14	TRBJ2-1	once	TRBD2	TGTGCCAGCAGCCAACCGACTAGCGGGCACAATGAGCAGTTCTTC	CASSQPTSGHNEQFF
TRBV29-1	TRBJ2-1	NA	TRBD2	TGCAGCGTTGAATTAGCGGTAGGGACTAGCGGGAGTGGTGAGCAGTTCTTC	CSVELAVGTSGSGEQFF